The next 3 T cell receptor beta chains were all read from a single sample in a study of T cells after yellow fever vaccination. Each CDR3 protein gets one entry after TCRdb re-called the 5' RACE reads with MiXCR. The repertoire has hundreds of thousands of distinct CDR3 sequences, 9% to 15% of them found once; the top ten carry 14% to 15%. The material sequenced was PBMCs, taken on the day of the yellow fever booster vaccination. The receptors come from a man under 40 who received the YFV17D yellow fever vaccine.

This clonotype was counted only a few times. V and J are TRBV5-1 and TRBJ2-3; no firm D call. Germline V gives CDR1 SGHRS, CDR2 YFSETQ. The CDR3 spans 13 residues. V was pared by 2 bases and J by 6 bases, with 10 bases between. CDR3 loop: CASSLPSSDTQYF. The CDR3 nucleotides read TGCGCCAGCAGCTTACCCTCGTCTGATACGCAGTATTTT. Drawing the rest from reference TRBV5-1 and TRBJ2-3, the complete variable domain is KAGVTQTPRYLIKTRGQQVTLSCSPISGHRSVSWYQQTPGQGLQFLFEYFSETQRNKGNFPGRFSGRQFSNSRSEMNVSTLELGDSALYLCASSLPSSDTQYFGPGTRLTVL.

The chain combines TRBV12-3 or TRBV12-4 with TRBJ2-2; D gene ambiguous. Trimming removed 8 bases at V and 7 bases at J, with 14 bases between. CDR3 length equals 13 residues. CDR3 region: CASQKRGSGELFF. In DNA, the CDR3 is TGTGCCAGCCAAAAACGAGGAAGCGGGGAGCTGTTTTTT.

The chain joins TRBV12-3 or TRBV12-4 to TRBJ2-7; no reliable D call. Trimming left V 3 bases short and J 2 bases short, with 8 bases between. The CDR3 sequence is 13 residues long. The CDR3 nucleotides read TGTGCCAGCAGTTTTGACTGGACCTACGAGCAGTACTTC. This sequence encodes CASSFDWTYEQYF.